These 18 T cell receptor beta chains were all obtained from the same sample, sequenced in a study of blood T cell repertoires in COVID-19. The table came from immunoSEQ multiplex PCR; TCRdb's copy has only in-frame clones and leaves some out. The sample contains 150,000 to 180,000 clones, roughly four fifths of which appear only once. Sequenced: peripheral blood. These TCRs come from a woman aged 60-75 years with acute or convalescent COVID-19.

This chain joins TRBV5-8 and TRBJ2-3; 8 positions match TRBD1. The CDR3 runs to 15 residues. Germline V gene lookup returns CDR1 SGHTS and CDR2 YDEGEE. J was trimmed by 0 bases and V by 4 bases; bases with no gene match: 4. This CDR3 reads CASSRQGSSTDTQYF. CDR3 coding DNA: TGTGCCAGCAGCCGACAGGGGTCTAGCACAGATACGCAGTATTTT.

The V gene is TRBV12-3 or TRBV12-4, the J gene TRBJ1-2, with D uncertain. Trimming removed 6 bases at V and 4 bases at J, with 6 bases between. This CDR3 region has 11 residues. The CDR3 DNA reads TGTGCCAGCAGCCACAGCTATGGCTACACCTTC. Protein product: CASSHSYGYTF.

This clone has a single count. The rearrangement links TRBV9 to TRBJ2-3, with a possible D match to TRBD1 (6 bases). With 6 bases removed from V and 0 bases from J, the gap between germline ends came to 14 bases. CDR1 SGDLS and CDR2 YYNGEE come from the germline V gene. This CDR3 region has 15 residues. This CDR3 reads CASTEHGQSTDTQYF. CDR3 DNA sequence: TGTGCCAGCACCGAACACGGACAGAGCACAGATACGCAGTATTTT.

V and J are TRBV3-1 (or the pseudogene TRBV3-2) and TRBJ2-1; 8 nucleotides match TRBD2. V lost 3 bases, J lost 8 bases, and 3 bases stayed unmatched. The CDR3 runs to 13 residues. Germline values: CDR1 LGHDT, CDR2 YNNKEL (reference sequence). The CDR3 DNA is TGTGCCAGCAGCCACGGGGGGGCCGATGAGCAGTTCTTC. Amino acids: CASSHGGADEQFF.

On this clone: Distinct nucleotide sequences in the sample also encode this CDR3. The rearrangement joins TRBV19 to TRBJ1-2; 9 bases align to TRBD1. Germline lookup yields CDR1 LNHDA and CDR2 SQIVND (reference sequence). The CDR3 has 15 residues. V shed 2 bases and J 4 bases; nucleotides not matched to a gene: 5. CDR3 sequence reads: CASSIPGTGTYGYTF. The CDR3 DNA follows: TGTGCCAGTAGTATACCCGGGACAGGGACCTATGGCTACACCTTC.

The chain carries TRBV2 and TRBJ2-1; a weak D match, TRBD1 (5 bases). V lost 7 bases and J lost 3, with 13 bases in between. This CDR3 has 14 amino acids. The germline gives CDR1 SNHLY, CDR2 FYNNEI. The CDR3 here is CASTKDRNYNEQFF. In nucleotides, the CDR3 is TGTGCCAGCACCAAAGACAGAAACTACAATGAGCAGTTCTTC.

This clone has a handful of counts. CDR3 region: CASSLRTGYNSPLHF. CDR3 DNA sequence: TGTGCCAGCAGCTTAAGGACAGGCTATAATTCACCCCTCCACTTT. The chain carries TRBV5-8 and TRBJ1-6; 7 bases line up with TRBD1. This CDR3 has 15 amino acids. V was pared by 2 bases and J by 3 bases, with 2 bases of the junction left unmatched. The germline V gene encodes CDR1 SGHTS and CDR2 YDEGEE.

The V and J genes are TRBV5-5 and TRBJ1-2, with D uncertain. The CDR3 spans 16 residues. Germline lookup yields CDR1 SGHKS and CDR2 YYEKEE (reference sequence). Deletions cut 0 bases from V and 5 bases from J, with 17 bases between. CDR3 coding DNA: TGTGCCAGCAGCTTGGAGCCCGGGGTCCTTACTTATGGCTACACCTTC. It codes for CASSLEPGVLTYGYTF.

The CDR3 DNA sequence: TGCAGCGTTAGGCGGGACGACACCTACGAGCAGTACTTC. This gives the protein CSVRRDDTYEQYF. The V call is TRBV29-1, the J call TRBJ2-7, with D possibly matching TRBD2 (6 bases). Trimming left V 5 bases short and J 2 bases short, with 13 bases between. The CDR3 covers 13 residues. Germline V CDR1 and CDR2: SQVTM, ANQGSEA.

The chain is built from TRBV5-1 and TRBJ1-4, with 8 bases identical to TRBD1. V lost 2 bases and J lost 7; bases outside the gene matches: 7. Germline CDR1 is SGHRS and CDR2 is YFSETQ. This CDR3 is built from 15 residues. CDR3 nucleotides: TGCGCCAGCAGCTTACATCAGGGGGCTAGTGAAAAACTGTTTTTT. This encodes CASSLHQGASEKLFF.

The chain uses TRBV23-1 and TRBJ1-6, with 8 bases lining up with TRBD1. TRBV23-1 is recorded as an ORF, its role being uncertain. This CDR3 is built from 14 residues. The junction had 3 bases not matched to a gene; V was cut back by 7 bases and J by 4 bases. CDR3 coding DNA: TGCGCCAGCATAAGGACAGGGTATAATTCACCCCTCCACTTT. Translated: CASIRTGYNSPLHF.

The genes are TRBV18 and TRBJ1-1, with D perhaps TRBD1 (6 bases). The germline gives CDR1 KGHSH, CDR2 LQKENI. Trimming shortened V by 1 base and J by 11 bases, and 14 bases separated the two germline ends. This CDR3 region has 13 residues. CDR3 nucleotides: TGTGCCAGCTCACCACGCGCAGGGGTCGATGCTTTCTTT. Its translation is CASSPRAGVDAFF.

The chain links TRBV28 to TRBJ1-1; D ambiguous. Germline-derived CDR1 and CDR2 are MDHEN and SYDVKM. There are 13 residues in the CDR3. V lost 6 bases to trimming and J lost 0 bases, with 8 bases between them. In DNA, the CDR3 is TGTGCCAGCAGGCGGGATTTGAACACTGAAGCTTTCTTT. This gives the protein CASRRDLNTEAFF.

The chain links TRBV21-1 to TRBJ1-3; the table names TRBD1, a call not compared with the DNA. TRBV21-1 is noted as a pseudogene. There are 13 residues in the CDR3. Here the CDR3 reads CASSTGSGNTIYF. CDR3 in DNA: TGTGCCAGCAGCACAGGGTCTGGAAACACCATATATTTT.

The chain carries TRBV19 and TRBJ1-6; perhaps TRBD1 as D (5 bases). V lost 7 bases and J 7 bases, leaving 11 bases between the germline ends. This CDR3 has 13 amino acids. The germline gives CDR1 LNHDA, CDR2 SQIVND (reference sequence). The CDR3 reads CASTQVENSPLHF. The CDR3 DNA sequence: TGTGCCAGTACACAGGTCGAAAATTCACCCCTCCACTTT.

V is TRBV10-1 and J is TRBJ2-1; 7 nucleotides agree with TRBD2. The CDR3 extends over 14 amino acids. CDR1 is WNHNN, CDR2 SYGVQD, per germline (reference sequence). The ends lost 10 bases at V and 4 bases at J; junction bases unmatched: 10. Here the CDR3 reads CAKPGGGEYNEQFF. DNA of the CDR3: TGCGCCAAACCGGGCGGGGGAGAATACAATGAGCAGTTCTTC.

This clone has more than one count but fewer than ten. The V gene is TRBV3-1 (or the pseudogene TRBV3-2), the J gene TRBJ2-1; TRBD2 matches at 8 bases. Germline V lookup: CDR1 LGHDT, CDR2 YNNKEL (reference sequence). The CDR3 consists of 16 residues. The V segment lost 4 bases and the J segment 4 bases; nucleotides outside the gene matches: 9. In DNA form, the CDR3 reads TGTGCCAGCAGCCGCTTAGCGGGGCTACAATACAATGAGCAGTTCTTC. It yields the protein CASSRLAGLQYNEQFF.

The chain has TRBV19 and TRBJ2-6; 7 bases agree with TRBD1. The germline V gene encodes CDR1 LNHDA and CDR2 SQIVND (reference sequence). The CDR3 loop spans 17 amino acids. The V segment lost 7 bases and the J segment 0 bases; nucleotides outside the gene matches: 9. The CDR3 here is CASNSWDSLSGANVLTF. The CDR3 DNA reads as TGTGCCAGTAACTCCTGGGACAGCCTCTCTGGGGCCAACGTCCTGACTTTC.